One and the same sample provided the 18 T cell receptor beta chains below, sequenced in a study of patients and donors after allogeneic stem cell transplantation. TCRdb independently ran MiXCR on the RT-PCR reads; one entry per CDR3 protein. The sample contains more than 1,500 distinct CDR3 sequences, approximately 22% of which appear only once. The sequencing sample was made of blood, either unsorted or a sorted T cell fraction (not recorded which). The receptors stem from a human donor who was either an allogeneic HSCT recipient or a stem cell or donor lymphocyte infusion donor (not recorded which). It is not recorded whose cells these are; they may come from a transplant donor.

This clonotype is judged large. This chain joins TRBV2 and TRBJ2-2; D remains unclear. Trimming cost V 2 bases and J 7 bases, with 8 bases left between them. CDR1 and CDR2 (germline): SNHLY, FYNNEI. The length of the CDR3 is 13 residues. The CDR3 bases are TGTGCCAGCAGTGAACTCCCCGGCGGGGAGCTGTTTTTT. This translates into CASSELPGGELFF.

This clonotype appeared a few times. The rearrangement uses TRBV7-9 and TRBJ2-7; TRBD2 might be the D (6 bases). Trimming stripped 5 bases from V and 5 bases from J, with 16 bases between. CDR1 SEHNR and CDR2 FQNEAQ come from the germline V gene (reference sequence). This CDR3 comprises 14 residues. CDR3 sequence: CASSPLGGVNEQYF. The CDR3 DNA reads TGTGCCAGCAGCCCCTTGGGGGGAGTGAACGAGCAGTACTTC. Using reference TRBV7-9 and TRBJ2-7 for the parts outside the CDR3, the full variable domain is DTGVSQNPRHKITKRGQNVTFRCDPISEHNRLYWYRQTLGQGPEFLTYFQNEAQLEKSRLLSDRFSAERPKGSFSTLEIQRTEQGDSAMYLCASSPLGGVNEQYFGPGTRLTVT.

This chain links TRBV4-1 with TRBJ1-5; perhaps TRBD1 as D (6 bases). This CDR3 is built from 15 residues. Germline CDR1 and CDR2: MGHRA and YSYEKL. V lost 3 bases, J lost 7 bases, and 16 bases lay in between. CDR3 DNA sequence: TGCGCCAGCAGCCAGGGGGGACAATGGGGGCAGCCCCAGCATTTT. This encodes CASSQGGQWGQPQHF.

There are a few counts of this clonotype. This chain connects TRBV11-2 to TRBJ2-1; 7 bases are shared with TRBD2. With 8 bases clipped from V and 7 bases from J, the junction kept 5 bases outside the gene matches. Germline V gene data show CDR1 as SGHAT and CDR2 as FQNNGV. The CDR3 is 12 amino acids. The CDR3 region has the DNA TGTGCCAGCCAGCGGGGCGGAAATGAGCAGTTCTTC. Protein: CASQRGGNEQFF.

The CDR3 sequence is CAISETRGGEQFF. CDR3 nucleotide sequence: TGTGCCATCAGTGAGACTAGAGGAGGTGAGCAGTTCTTC. The chain recombines TRBV10-3 with TRBJ2-1; D is perhaps TRBD2 (5 bases). CDR1 is ENHRY and CDR2 is SYGVKD in the germline V gene. CDR3 length equals 13 residues. Trimming pared 2 bases from V and 9 bases from J, leaving 11 bases between.

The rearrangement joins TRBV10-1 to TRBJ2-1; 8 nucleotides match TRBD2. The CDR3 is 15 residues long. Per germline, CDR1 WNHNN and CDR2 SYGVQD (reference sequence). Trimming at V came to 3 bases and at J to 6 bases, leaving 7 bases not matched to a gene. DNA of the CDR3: TGCGCCAGCAGTGACTCCCCAGGGACTAGCAATGAGCAGTTCTTC. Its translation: CASSDSPGTSNEQFF.

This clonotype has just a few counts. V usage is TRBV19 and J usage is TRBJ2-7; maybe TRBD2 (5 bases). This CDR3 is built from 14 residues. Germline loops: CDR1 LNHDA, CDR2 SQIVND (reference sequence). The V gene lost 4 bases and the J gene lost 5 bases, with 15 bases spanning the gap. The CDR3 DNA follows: TGTGCCAGTAGTAGAAACGGGAATTTCGACGAGCAGTACTTC. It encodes CASSRNGNFDEQYF. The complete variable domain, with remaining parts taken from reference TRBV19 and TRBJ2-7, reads DGGITQSPKYLFRKEGQNVTLSCEQNLNHDAMYWYRQDPGQGLRLIYYSQIVNDFQKGDIAEGYSVSREKKESFPLTVTSAQKNPTAFYLCASSRNGNFDEQYFGPGTRLTVT.

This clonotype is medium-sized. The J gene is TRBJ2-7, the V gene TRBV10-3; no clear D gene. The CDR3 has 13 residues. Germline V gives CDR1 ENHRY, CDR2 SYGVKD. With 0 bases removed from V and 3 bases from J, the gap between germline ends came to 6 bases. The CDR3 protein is CAISESLGYEQYF. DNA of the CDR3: TGTGCCATCAGTGAGTCATTGGGCTACGAGCAGTACTTC.

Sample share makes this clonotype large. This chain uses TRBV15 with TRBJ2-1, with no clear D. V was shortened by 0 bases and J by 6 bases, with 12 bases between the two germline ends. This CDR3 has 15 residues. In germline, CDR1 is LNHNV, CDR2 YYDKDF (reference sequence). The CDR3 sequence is CATSRDFGVSNEQFF. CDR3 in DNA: TGTGCCACCAGCAGAGATTTTGGGGTGTCCAATGAGCAGTTCTTC.

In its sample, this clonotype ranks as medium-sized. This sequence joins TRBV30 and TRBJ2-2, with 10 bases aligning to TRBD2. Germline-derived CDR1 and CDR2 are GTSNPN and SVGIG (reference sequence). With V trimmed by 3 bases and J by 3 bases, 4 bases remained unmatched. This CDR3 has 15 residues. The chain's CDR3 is CAWSSAGGDTGELFF. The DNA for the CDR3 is TGTGCCTGGAGCTCAGCGGGGGGGGACACCGGGGAGCTGTTTTTT.

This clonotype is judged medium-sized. Here the CDR3 DNA reads TGTGCCAGCAGTGGATCAGGGGGAACTGAAGCTTTCTTT. The encoded protein is CASSGSGGTEAFF. This chain connects TRBV6-2 or TRBV6-3 to TRBJ1-1; 7 positions match TRBD1. The V segment lost 5 bases and the J segment 5 bases; nucleotides outside the gene matches: 5. This CDR3 comprises 13 residues. Germline CDR1 and CDR2: MNHEY and SVGEGT.

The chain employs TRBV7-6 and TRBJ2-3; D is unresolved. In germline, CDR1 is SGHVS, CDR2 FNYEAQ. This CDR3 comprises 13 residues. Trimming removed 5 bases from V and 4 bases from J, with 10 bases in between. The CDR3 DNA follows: TGTGCCAGCAGCGCCGAACTGCCAGATACGCAGTATTTT. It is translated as CASSAELPDTQYF.

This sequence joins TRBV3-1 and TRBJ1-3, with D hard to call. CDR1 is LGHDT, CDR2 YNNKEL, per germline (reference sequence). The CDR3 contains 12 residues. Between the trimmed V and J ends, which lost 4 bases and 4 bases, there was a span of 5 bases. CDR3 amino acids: CASSRGGNTIYF. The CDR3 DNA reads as TGTGCCAGCAGCCGGGGAGGAAACACCATATATTTT.

CDR3 protein: CASSLSKGLGEQYF. The CDR3 region has the DNA TGTGCCAGCAGCTTATCGAAGGGACTGGGTGAGCAGTACTTC. This chain links TRBV7-3 with TRBJ2-7; D perhaps matches TRBD2 (6 bases). CDR1 is SGHTA, CDR2 FQGTGA, per germline. V was shortened by 2 bases and J by 7 bases, with 15 bases between the two germline ends. The CDR3 consists of 14 residues.

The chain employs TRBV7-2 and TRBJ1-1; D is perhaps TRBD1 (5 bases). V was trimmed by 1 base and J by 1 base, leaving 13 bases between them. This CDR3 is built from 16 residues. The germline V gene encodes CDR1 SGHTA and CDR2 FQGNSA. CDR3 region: CASSLVGGRQNTEAFF. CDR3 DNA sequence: TGTGCCAGCAGCTTAGTGGGGGGTCGCCAGAACACTGAAGCTTTCTTT.

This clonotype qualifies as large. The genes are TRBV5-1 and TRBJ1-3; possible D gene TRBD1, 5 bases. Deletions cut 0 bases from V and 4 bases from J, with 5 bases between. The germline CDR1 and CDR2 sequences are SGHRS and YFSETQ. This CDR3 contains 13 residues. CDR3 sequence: CASSLDRGNTIYF. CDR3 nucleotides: TGCGCCAGCAGCTTGGACAGGGGAAACACCATATATTTT.

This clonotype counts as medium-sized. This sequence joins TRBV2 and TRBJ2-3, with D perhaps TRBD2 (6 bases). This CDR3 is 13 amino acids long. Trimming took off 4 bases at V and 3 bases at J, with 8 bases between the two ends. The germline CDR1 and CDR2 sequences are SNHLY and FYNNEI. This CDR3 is CASSGDFTDTQYF. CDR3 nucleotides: TGTGCCAGCAGTGGGGACTTTACAGATACGCAGTATTTT.

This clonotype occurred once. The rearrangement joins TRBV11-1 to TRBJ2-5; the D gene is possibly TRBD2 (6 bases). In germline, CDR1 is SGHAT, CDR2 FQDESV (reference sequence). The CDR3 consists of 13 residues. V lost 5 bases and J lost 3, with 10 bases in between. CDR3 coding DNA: TGTGCCAGCAGCCGCGGGGAAAAAGAGACCCAGTACTTC. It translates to CASSRGEKETQYF.